This TCR beta chain comes out of a study of blood T cells in healthy people across ages (dated by TCRdb to about 2015). Study-wide context: In model experiments, template switching captured about one uniquely barcoded TCR beta cDNA molecule for every two T cells. Donors were grouped into four age groups: young (average about 15 years), middle-aged (roughly 38), aged (approximately 67) and long-lived (about 89). To avoid experimental bias, donors of different ages were randomly spread across the sequencing lanes. Age-related changes in TCR beta repertoire diversity were measured in the study by deep sequencing normalized with unique cDNA molecular identifiers. Two additional independent replicas of 1 million unique cDNA reads from the same blood draw were analyzed for two donors (one aged 18 to 30 and one aged 80 or older). The paper's findings and limits, for the study overall: Estimates of total diversity based on one million sequenced T cells were regarded as lower bounds and as underestimates. Bulk unsorted PBMC profiling prevented conclusive comparison of naive and antigen-experienced compartments. Donor CMV infection status was unknown, potentially confounding age-related changes in expanded clonotypes. There was a strong correlation between observed TCR beta diversity and the percentage of naive T cells measured by flow cytometry. Observed TCR beta diversity per million T cells fell roughly linearly with age, and a significant reduction was already apparent by age roughly 40. Compared with the aged group, the long-lived group had more naive CD4+ T cells, fewer expanded clones and increased TCR diversity, suggesting age selection.

Donors were roughly 40 systemically healthy Caucasian individuals from Russia aged roughly 6 to 90 years. Each donor gave roughly 11 milliliters of peripheral blood, drawn into EDTA-treated Vacutainer tubes. Ficoll-Paque density-gradient centrifugation was used to isolate PBMCs, with at least 6.5 million per sample. Total RNA was extracted from PBMCs with Trizol reagent, with at least 5 micrograms obtained per sample. Naive CD45RAhigh/CD27high T cell percentages were measured by flow cytometry on a PBMC aliquot from every donor. Taken from cysteine to phenylalanine, the CDR3 has 12 residues. Only the CDR3 region is kept as DNA, spanning 36 bases read in frame from base 1. Trimming costs V 6 bases and J 8 bases, and their ends lie 13 bases apart. Based on the germline V gene, the CDR1 and CDR2 sequences are MDHEN and SYDVKM. Receptor libraries were prepared by 5' RACE. The sample was run on an Illumina HiSeq 2500. The second PCR ran for about 7 to 11 cycles and used a J-beta primer mix along with a sample-barcoded 5' primer. Each TCR beta cDNA molecule received a unique molecular identifier from a template-switch 5' adaptor carrying 12 random nucleotides. Each sample yielded at least 3 million CDR3-containing paired-end reads. First-strand cDNA synthesis was performed from all RNA using the Mint cDNA synthesis kit, with priming by a TRBC-specific oligonucleotide. After uracil-DNA glycosylase treatment, a first 18-cycle PCR used universal primers M1SS and BC2_uni_R on all cDNA. Per the authors' processing: For normalization, 1 million high-quality reads, each with a distinct molecular identifier, were randomly selected from each sample. Instead of being binned into consensus sequences, reads that shared molecular identifiers were thrown out. MiTCR, set to a Q25 quality threshold and the strictest error-elimination algorithm, was used for CDR3 identification, clonotype clustering and error correction. Lower-bound total TCR beta diversity was estimated with a nonparametric unseen species model using Euler transformation. Starting from the raw public reads, TCRdb applied fastp trimming at Q25, assembled clones with MiXCR and retained in-frame beta chains. Entries are consolidated by CDR3 protein sequence, retaining the most common genes and DNA. The V and J calls follow TCRdb's processing rather than the paper's. The sample yields about 970,000 distinct CDR3 sequences; approximately 50% were counted once. The top ten hold about a fifth of the sample.

Only a few counts were recorded for this clonotype. Its antigen is still unknown. Base qualities are not provided; no much larger clone lies one nucleotide away. This sequence uses TRBV28 and TRBJ1-2; the D gene cannot be resolved reliably. The sequencing sample was made of blood. The TCR was taken from a woman in her sixties in good health. The bases read TGTGCCAGCAGACCGGACCATCGAGGCTACACCTTC. This encodes CASRPDHRGYTF.